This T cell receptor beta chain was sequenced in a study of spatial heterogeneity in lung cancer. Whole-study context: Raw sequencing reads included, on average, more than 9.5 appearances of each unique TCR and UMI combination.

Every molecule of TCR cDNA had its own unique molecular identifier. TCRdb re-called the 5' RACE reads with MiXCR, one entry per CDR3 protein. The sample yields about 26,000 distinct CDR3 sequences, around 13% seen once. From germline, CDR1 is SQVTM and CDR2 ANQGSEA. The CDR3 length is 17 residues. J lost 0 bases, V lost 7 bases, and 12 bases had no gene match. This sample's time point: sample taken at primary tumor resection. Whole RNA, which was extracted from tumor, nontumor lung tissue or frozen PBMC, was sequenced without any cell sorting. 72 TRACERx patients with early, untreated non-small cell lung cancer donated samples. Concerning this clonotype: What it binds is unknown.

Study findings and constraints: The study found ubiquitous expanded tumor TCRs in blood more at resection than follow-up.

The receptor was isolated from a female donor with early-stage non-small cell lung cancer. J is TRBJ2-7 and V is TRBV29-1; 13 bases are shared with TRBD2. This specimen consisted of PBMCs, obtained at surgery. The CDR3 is CSETTGRTSGSSYEQYF. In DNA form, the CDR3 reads TGCAGCGAAACGACGGGAAGGACTAGCGGGAGCTCCTACGAGCAGTACTTC.